Shown below are 21 T cell receptor beta chains from a single sample sequenced in a study of shared clonotypes between healthy human individuals. Some clones are missing from TCRdb's copy, which holds only in-frame ones; the method was immunoSEQ multiplex PCR. Found here are about 2.5 million clones, less than 95% of them singletons; the top ten hold around 0.4%. The sample was naive CD4+ T cells from PBMCs. This sample's subset: CD45RA+ positively selected. The receptors derive from a man between 18 and 35 years old in good health. Some clones in this sample may be carry-over from other donors' samples.

The chain links TRBV30 to TRBJ2-5; weak D call: TRBD1 (5 bases). Trimming took 1 base from V and 4 from J, leaving 16 bases between them. Germline CDR1 GTSNPN, CDR2 SVGIG (reference sequence). CDR3 length equals 15 residues. CDR3 bases: TGTGCCTGGAGTGCCCTCCTCCAGGGTGGAGAGACCCAGTACTTC. It encodes CAWSALLQGGETQYF.

To note about this clone: Other DNA sequences in the same sample also yield this CDR3. The chain couples TRBV28 to TRBJ1-2; D is possibly TRBD1 (6 bases). V lost 3 bases and J lost 5, with 13 bases in between. The CDR3 runs 14 residues. Germline CDR1 reads MDHEN; CDR2 reads SYDVKM. CDR3 in amino acids: CASSLSGARYGYTF. CDR3 bases: TGTGCCAGCAGTTTGTCAGGGGCGCGGTATGGCTACACCTTC.

Comments on this clone: This sample includes further DNA sequences coding for the same CDR3. The chain recombines TRBV9 with TRBJ2-3, with 9 bases lining up with TRBD1. V gave up 1 base and J gave up 0 bases; unmatched junction bases: 6. This CDR3 contains 17 residues. Germline loops: CDR1 SGDLS, CDR2 YYNGEE. The CDR3 sequence is CASSVTPGTGSTDTQYF. The DNA of the CDR3 is TGTGCCAGCAGCGTAACCCCAGGGACAGGGAGCACAGATACGCAGTATTTT. The complete variable domain, with remaining parts taken from reference TRBV9 and TRBJ2-3, reads DSGVTQTPKHLITATGQRVTLRCSPRSGDLSVYWYQQSLDQGLQFLIQYYNGEERAKGNILERFSAQQFPDLHSELNLSSLELGDSALYFCASSVTPGTGSTDTQYFGPGTRLTVL.

The chain joins TRBV27 to TRBJ2-5; possibly TRBD2 for D (6 bases). Germline V gene sequence: CDR1 MNHEY, CDR2 SMNVEV (reference sequence). This CDR3 is 19 amino acids long. Trimming removed 2 bases at V and 1 base at J, with 23 bases between. The CDR3 nucleotides are TGTGCCAGCAGTTTAAAAGCCGCCTCACTTAGGGAGGTCCAAGAGACCCAGTACTTC. Translated, it gives CASSLKAASLREVQETQYF.

CDR3: CASSGGAEDTQYF. The CDR3 bases are TGCGCCAGCAGTGGAGGGGCGGAAGATACGCAGTATTTT. V usage is TRBV10-1 and J usage is TRBJ2-3; D could derive from TRBD1 or TRBD2 (5 bases each). The CDR3 contains 13 residues. Germline V gene data show CDR1 as WNHNN and CDR2 as SYGVQD (reference sequence). V was cut by 4 bases and J by 5 bases, with 10 bases left in between.

The genes are TRBV14 and TRBJ1-1; a possible D gene is TRBD1 (5 bases). CDR3 size: 15 residues. Germline CDR1 is SGHDN and CDR2 is FVKESK. V gave up 1 base and J gave up 0 bases, with 9 bases separating them. The CDR3 loop reads CASSQGGLMNTEAFF. The CDR3 DNA reads as TGTGCCAGCAGCCAAGGGGGCTTAATGAACACTGAAGCTTTCTTT. The full variable domain, completed using reference TRBV14 and TRBJ1-1, is EAGVTQFPSHSVIEKGQTVTLRCDPISGHDNLYWYRRVMGKEIKFLLHFVKESKQDESGMPNNRFLAERTGGTYSTLKVQPAELEDSGVYFCASSQGGLMNTEAFFGQGTRLTVV.

The genes are TRBV28 and TRBJ1-3, with 8 bases that match TRBD1. The trim removed 1 base at V and 4 bases at J, leaving 12 bases unmatched. This CDR3 spans 18 amino acids. Germline values: CDR1 MDHEN, CDR2 SYDVKM. CDR3 bases: TGTGCCAGCAGTTTATACCCTCTGGACAGGGTGTCCGGAAACACCATATATTTT. Translated: CASSLYPLDRVSGNTIYF.

This chain connects TRBV7-2 to TRBJ1-2, with unresolved D. The CDR3 is 15 residues long. Trimming removed 2 bases at V and 4 bases at J, with 14 bases between. The V gene's germline CDR1 is SGHTA and CDR2 FQGNSA. CDR3 region: CASSLKEGPTYGYTF. CDR3 sequence (DNA): TGTGCCAGCAGCTTAAAGGAGGGCCCTACCTATGGCTACACCTTC. The full variable domain, in which reference TRBV7-2 and TRBJ1-2 provide the parts outside the CDR3, is GAGVSQSPSNKVTEKGKDVELRCDPISGHTALYWYRQSLGQGLEFLIYFQGNSAPDKSGLPSDRFSAERTGGSVSTLTIQRTQQEDSAVYLCASSLKEGPTYGYTFGSGTRLTVV.

Note on this clone: With a much larger clone just one base away, this may be a read error. Other DNA sequences within the sample encode an identical CDR3. The chain is built from TRBV7-2 and TRBJ1-1; D is unresolved. Deletions cut 1 base from V and 1 base from J, with 4 bases between. Per the germline V gene, CDR1 is SGHTA and CDR2 is FQGNSA. The CDR3 spans 13 residues. CDR3: CASSLVGNTEAFF. The CDR3 DNA reads as TGTGCCAGCAGCTTAGTAGGGAACACTGAAGCTTTCTTT.

As DNA, the CDR3 is TGTGCCAGCAGGAGGGAGAGCCAAGAGACCCAGTACTTC. As protein: CASRRESQETQYF. The V gene is TRBV6-6, the J gene TRBJ2-5; TRBD2 might be the D (5 bases). Germline CDR1 is MNHNY and CDR2 is SVGAGI (reference sequence). Trimming removed 6 bases from V and 1 base from J, with 9 bases in between. The CDR3 length is 13 residues.

The CDR3 DNA reads TGTGCCATCAACAACCTAAGAGACTCCTACAATGAGCAGTTCTTC. It codes for CAINNLRDSYNEQFF. The chain links TRBV5-4 to TRBJ2-1; D gene unclear. Germline lookup yields CDR1 SGHNT and CDR2 YYREEE (reference sequence). CDR3 size: 15 residues. V was trimmed by 9 bases and J by 0 bases, leaving 16 bases between them. Together with reference TRBV5-4 and TRBJ2-1, the CDR3 gives the full variable domain: ETGVTQSPTHLIKTRGQQVTLRCSSQSGHNTVSWYQQALGQGPQFIFQYYREEENGRGNFPPRFSGLQFPNYSSELNVNALELDDSALYLCAINNLRDSYNEQFFGPGTRLTVL.

The chain uses TRBV28 and TRBJ2-1, with 8 nucleotides matching TRBD2. This CDR3 has 15 residues. Trimming removed 7 bases from V and 4 bases from J; junction bases left unmatched: 9. Germline V gives CDR1 MDHEN, CDR2 SYDVKM. The CDR3 nucleotides are TGTGCCAGCATAGCGGGCGGGAGGACATACAATGAGCAGTTCTTC. Protein sequence: CASIAGGRTYNEQFF.

The rearrangement joins TRBV6-1 to TRBJ2-7; D possibly matches TRBD1 or TRBD2 (5 bases each). The V gene lost 4 bases and the J gene lost 3 bases, with 10 bases spanning the gap. Germline V lookup: CDR1 MNHNS, CDR2 SASEGT. The CDR3 contains 13 residues. The CDR3 spells CASSGGAHYEQYF. In DNA, the CDR3 is TGTGCCAGCAGTGGAGGGGCCCACTACGAGCAGTACTTC.

The chain uses TRBV27 and TRBJ2-1; a possible D gene is TRBD1 (6 bases). V was cut by 0 bases and J by 9 bases, with 18 bases left in between. Germline V gene data show CDR1 as MNHEY and CDR2 as SMNVEV (reference sequence). The CDR3 totals 16 residues. The CDR3 nucleotides read TGTGCCAGCAGTTTATCGACCTCCGCGACAGGCGGTGAGCAGTTCTTC. Its protein is CASSLSTSATGGEQFF.

The chain is built from TRBV28 and TRBJ2-7; 8 bases map to TRBD1. Germline V CDR1 and CDR2: MDHEN, SYDVKM. The CDR3 spans 16 residues. Trimming took 5 bases from V and 0 from J; bases not matched to a gene: 9. The CDR3 DNA sequence: TGTGCCAGCAGTCGCCCAGGAGGGACAGGCTCCTACGAGCAGTACTTC. Protein sequence: CASSRPGGTGSYEQYF.

This clone was detected only once. The rearrangement uses TRBV4-1 and TRBJ1-1; 8 nucleotides align to TRBD1. V trimming: 0 bases; J trimming: 1 base; junction bases outside the gene matches: 1. Per the germline V gene, CDR1 is MGHRA and CDR2 is YSYEKL. The CDR3 length is 15 residues. The CDR3 nucleotides read TGCGCCAGCAGCCAAGAGACAGGGGAGAACACTGAAGCTTTCTTT. It codes for CASSQETGENTEAFF.

The rearrangement links TRBV28 to TRBJ2-5; 7 positions match TRBD1. CDR3 length equals 15 residues. Germline V gene data show CDR1 as MDHEN and CDR2 as SYDVKM. The V segment lost 5 bases and the J segment 5 bases; nucleotides outside the gene matches: 11. The CDR3 DNA is TGTGCCAGCAGTCGTCCCCCGACAGGGTCCGAGACCCAGTACTTC. Translating it yields CASSRPPTGSETQYF.

The V call is TRBV5-1, the J call TRBJ1-4, with 8 bases identical to TRBD1. The J segment lost 8 bases and the V segment lost 4 bases, leaving 10 bases of the junction unmatched. Per germline, CDR1 SGHRS and CDR2 YFSETQ. This CDR3 region has 15 residues. CDR3 region: CASSDLQGAEEKLFF. The CDR3 DNA is TGCGCCAGCAGCGATTTGCAGGGGGCGGAGGAAAAACTGTTTTTT.

The rearrangement uses TRBV9 and TRBJ2-5; maybe TRBD2 (6 bases). The CDR3 extends over 17 amino acids. Per germline, CDR1 SGDLS and CDR2 YYNGEE. V lost 0 bases and J 1 base, leaving 16 bases between the germline ends. CDR3 DNA: TGTGCCAGCAGCGTAGACCCGGGCGGGGCCCGCCAAGAGACCCAGTACTTC. Translated, it gives CASSVDPGGARQETQYF.

The chain's CDR3 is CASPTGTGATDTQYF. CDR3 bases: TGTGCCAGCCCGACCGGGACAGGGGCCACAGATACGCAGTATTTT. J is TRBJ2-3 and V is TRBV28; TRBD1 matches at 10 bases. The CDR3 extends over 15 amino acids. Germline CDR1 and CDR2: MDHEN and SYDVKM. V lost 8 bases and J lost 2; bases outside the gene matches: 7.

The chain has TRBV18 and TRBJ2-1, with D possibly TRBD2 on 6 matching bases. CDR3 length: 17 residues. The V end lost 0 bases, the J end lost 3 bases, and 15 bases lay between the germline ends. Germline-derived CDR1 and CDR2 are KGHSH and LQKENI. The CDR3 coding sequence is TGTGCCAGCTCACCACCGGGGGAGGTCAGCTACTACAATGAGCAGTTCTTC. This sequence encodes CASSPPGEVSYYNEQFF.